This record concerns one TCR beta chain sequence. The missing conserved phenylalanine or tryptophan at the end of this CDR3 makes a read error likely. This entry is derived from a study of T-cell reconstitution after alpha-beta-depleted transplantation in children. The TCRbeta library was prepared with unique molecular identifiers. TCRdb re-called the PCR reads through MiXCR, storing one row per CDR3 protein. The sample carries roughly 300,000 distinct CDR3 sequences, 10% recorded once. Germline V gene sequence: CDR1 MNHEY, CDR2 SMNVEV (reference sequence). The V gene lost 6 bases and the J gene lost 5 bases, with 13 bases spanning the gap. This CDR3 is built from 14 residues.

The genes are TRBV27 and TRBJ2-2; D remains unclear. This TCR came from a human donor who donated a stem cell graft to a child with acute lymphoblastic leukemia. Sequenced material: PBMCs from the stem cell graft donor, taken from the stem cell graft. The CDR3 DNA sequence: TGTGCCAGCAGCCCACCCTTTACAACCGGGGAGCTGTTTTTG. Encoded protein: CASSPPFTTGELFL.